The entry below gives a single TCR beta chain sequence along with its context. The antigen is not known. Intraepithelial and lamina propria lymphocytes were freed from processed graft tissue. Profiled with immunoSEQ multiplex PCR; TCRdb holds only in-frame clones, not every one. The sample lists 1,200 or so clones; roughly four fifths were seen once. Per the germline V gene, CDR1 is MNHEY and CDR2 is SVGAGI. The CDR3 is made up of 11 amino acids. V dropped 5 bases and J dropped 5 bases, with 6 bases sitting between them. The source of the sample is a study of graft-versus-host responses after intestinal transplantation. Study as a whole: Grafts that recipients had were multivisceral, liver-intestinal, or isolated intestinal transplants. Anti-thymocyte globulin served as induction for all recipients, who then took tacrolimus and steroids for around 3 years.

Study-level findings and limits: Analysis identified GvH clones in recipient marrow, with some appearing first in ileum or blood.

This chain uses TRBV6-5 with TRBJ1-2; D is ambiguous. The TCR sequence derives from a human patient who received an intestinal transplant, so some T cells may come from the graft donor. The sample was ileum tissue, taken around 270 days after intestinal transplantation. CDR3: CASSGFYGYTF. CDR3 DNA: TGTGCCAGCAGTGGTTTTTATGGCTACACCTTC.